The rows below give T cell receptor beta chains drawn from one sample of a study of regulatory T cells in long-lasting Graves disease. TCRdb independently ran MiXCR on the multiplex PCR reads; one entry per CDR3 protein. The table shows a few hundred thousand distinct CDR3 sequences, with around a fifth occurring only once. The starting material was peripheral blood mononuclear cells (PBMCs), obtained when the disease was refractory, from a patient treated with antithyroid drugs. All receptors derive from a female donor with Graves disease. CDR3s include the opening cysteine and the closing phenylalanine or tryptophan. The order of the fields is CDR3 protein, CDR3 DNA, J gene, V gene, clone size, D gene. D genes are given only for firm matches. Clone size, where shown, is once, few, many, or a class for clones that have expanded.

CDR3aa: CASSLGLISGNTIYF
CDR3nt: TGTGCCAGCAGCCTCGGACTGATCTCTGGAAACACCATATATTTT
j_gene: TRBJ1-3
v_gene: TRBV28
abundance: few
d_gene: .

CDR3aa: CASSLAGIGLKHYNQPQHF
CDR3nt: TGTGCCAGCAGCTTAGCGGGCATAGGACTGAAACATTACAATCAGCCCCAGCATTTT
j_gene: TRBJ1-5
v_gene: TRBV7-8
abundance: many
d_gene: .

CDR3aa: CASSLNIMNTEAFF
CDR3nt: TGTGCCAGCAGTTTGAACATAATGAACACTGAAGCTTTCTTT
j_gene: TRBJ1-1
v_gene: TRBV12-3/TRBV12-4
abundance: many
d_gene: .

CDR3aa: CASSSTPFNEKLFF
CDR3nt: TGTGCCAGCAGTTCCACCCCGTTTAATGAAAAACTGTTTTTT
j_gene: TRBJ1-4
v_gene: TRBV28
abundance: many
d_gene: .

CDR3aa: CASSQGHGANYGYTF
CDR3nt: TGCGCCAGCAGCCAAGGGCACGGAGCTAACTATGGCTACACCTTC
j_gene: TRBJ1-2
v_gene: TRBV4-1
abundance: .
d_gene: .

CDR3aa: CASSASLPESHEQYF
CDR3nt: TGTGCCAGCAGTGCCAGTCTGCCGGAGAGTCACGAGCAGTACTTC
j_gene: TRBJ2-7
v_gene: TRBV28
abundance: many
d_gene: .

CDR3aa: CASRLRGHTEAFF
CDR3nt: TGTGCCAGCAGACTACGGGGGCACACTGAAGCTTTCTTT
j_gene: TRBJ1-1
v_gene: TRBV6-1
abundance: few
d_gene: .

CDR3aa: CASRGGQGTEAFF
CDR3nt: TGTGCCAGCAGGGGCGGACAGGGGACTGAAGCTTTCTTT
j_gene: TRBJ1-1
v_gene: TRBV28
abundance: many
d_gene: TRBD1

CDR3aa: CASSPRGGGRGETQYF
CDR3nt: TGTGCCAGCAGTCCCCGGGGGGGGGGTCGTGGAGAGACCCAGTACTTC
j_gene: TRBJ2-5
v_gene: TRBV27
abundance: many
d_gene: TRBD2

CDR3aa: CASSSREGGELFF
CDR3nt: TGTGCCAGCAGTTCACGGGAGGGCGGGGAGCTGTTTTTT
j_gene: TRBJ2-2
v_gene: TRBV12-3/TRBV12-4
abundance: many
d_gene: TRBD2

CDR3aa: CAARPSTGGLEAFF
CDR3nt: TGTGCCGCCAGACCCTCTACAGGGGGCCTAGAAGCTTTCTTT
j_gene: TRBJ1-1
v_gene: TRBV24-1
abundance: few
d_gene: TRBD1

CDR3aa: CATSREGFVNEKLFF
CDR3nt: TGTGCCACCAGCAGAGAGGGGTTCGTCAATGAAAAACTGTTTTTT
j_gene: TRBJ1-4
v_gene: TRBV15
abundance: .
d_gene: .

CDR3aa: CASSPGRGAGEAFF
CDR3nt: TGTGCCAGCAGCCCTGGCCGGGGGGCGGGTGAAGCTTTCTTT
j_gene: TRBJ1-1
v_gene: TRBV3-1
abundance: many
d_gene: .

CDR3aa: CASSVQGGPLHF
CDR3nt: TGTGCCAGCAGCGTTCAAGGGGGCCCCCTCCACTTT
j_gene: TRBJ1-6
v_gene: TRBV9
abundance: .
d_gene: TRBD1

CDR3aa: CAWSVVHTEAFF
CDR3nt: TGTGCCTGGAGTGTAGTACACACTGAAGCTTTCTTT
j_gene: TRBJ1-1
v_gene: TRBV30
abundance: .
d_gene: .

CDR3aa: CAGPWERSYNSPLHF
CDR3nt: TGTGCCGGTCCCTGGGAACGCTCCTATAATTCACCCCTCCACTTT
j_gene: TRBJ1-6
v_gene: TRBV25-1
abundance: few
d_gene: .

CDR3aa: CASSYSRSEGGPGELFF
CDR3nt: TGTGCCAGCAGTTACTCGAGGTCGGAGGGAGGGCCCGGGGAGCTGTTTTTT
j_gene: TRBJ2-2
v_gene: TRBV6-5
abundance: few
d_gene: TRBD2

CDR3aa: CASSEGRGYTF
CDR3nt: TGTGCCAGCAGTGAGGGTCGCGGCTACACCTTC
j_gene: TRBJ1-2
v_gene: TRBV6-1
abundance: many
d_gene: .

CDR3aa: CATSDLQVGDAHETQYF
CDR3nt: TGTGCCACCAGTGATTTGCAAGTGGGGGACGCGCACGAGACCCAGTACTTC
j_gene: TRBJ2-5
v_gene: TRBV24-1
abundance: .
d_gene: .

CDR3aa: CASSLADIGTGELFF
CDR3nt: TGTGCCAGCAGCTTAGCGGACATTGGCACCGGGGAGCTGTTTTTT
j_gene: TRBJ2-2
v_gene: TRBV11-1
abundance: many
d_gene: .

CDR3aa: CASSYSIRGQYGYTF
CDR3nt: TGTGCCAGCAGTTACTCGATCCGGGGACAGTATGGCTACACCTTC
j_gene: TRBJ1-2
v_gene: TRBV6-2/TRBV6-3
abundance: .
d_gene: TRBD1

CDR3aa: CASGLGIKRDMLNTEAFF
CDR3nt: TGTGCTAGTGGTTTGGGAATCAAAAGGGACATGTTGAACACTGAAGCTTTCTTT
j_gene: TRBJ1-1
v_gene: TRBV12-5
abundance: many
d_gene: .

CDR3aa: CASSDWTGPGYGYTF
CDR3nt: TGTGCCAGCAGTGACTGGACAGGGCCTGGCTATGGCTACACCTTC
j_gene: TRBJ1-2
v_gene: TRBV25-1
abundance: many
d_gene: TRBD1

CDR3aa: CATSSTGAADTQYF
CDR3nt: TGTGCCACCAGTTCTACGGGGGCCGCAGATACGCAGTATTTT
j_gene: TRBJ2-3
v_gene: TRBV24-1
abundance: few
d_gene: .

CDR3aa: CASHLRQDHGYTF
CDR3nt: TGTGCCAGCCACCTCAGACAGGATCATGGCTACACCTTC
j_gene: TRBJ1-2
v_gene: TRBV5-4
abundance: .
d_gene: .

CDR3aa: CASSPTGGSYEQYF
CDR3nt: TGTGCCAGCAGCCCGACAGGGGGTTCCTACGAGCAGTACTTC
j_gene: TRBJ2-7
v_gene: TRBV6-1
abundance: many
d_gene: TRBD1

CDR3aa: CASTRQAGYSPLHF
CDR3nt: TGTGCCAGCACTAGACAGGCGGGGTATTCACCCCTCCACTTT
j_gene: TRBJ1-6
v_gene: TRBV28
abundance: many
d_gene: .

CDR3aa: CASSRLRDSEAFF
CDR3nt: TGCGCCAGCAGCCGACTCCGGGACAGTGAAGCTTTCTTT
j_gene: TRBJ1-1
v_gene: TRBV4-3
abundance: .
d_gene: TRBD1

CDR3aa: CASSLGLGIARTKNIQYF
CDR3nt: TGTGCCAGCAGCTTGGGACTAGGCATTGCAAGGACCAAAAACATTCAGTACTTC
j_gene: TRBJ2-4
v_gene: TRBV7-8
abundance: few
d_gene: TRBD2

CDR3aa: CAWRLAETQYF
CDR3nt: TGTGCCTGGAGGCTAGCAGAGACCCAGTACTTC
j_gene: TRBJ2-5
v_gene: TRBV30
abundance: few
d_gene: .

CDR3aa: CASSKSPPVSALLETQYF
CDR3nt: TGTGCCAGCAGCAAGTCACCTCCGGTTTCGGCGTTGTTAGAGACCCAGTACTTC
j_gene: TRBJ2-5
v_gene: TRBV27
abundance: many
d_gene: .

CDR3aa: CASSQHGVDQPQHF
CDR3nt: TGTGCCAGCAGCCAACACGGGGTGGATCAGCCCCAGCATTTT
j_gene: TRBJ1-5
v_gene: TRBV28
abundance: many
d_gene: .

CDR3aa: CASSQAALASSSGELFF
CDR3nt: TGTGCCAGCAGCCAAGCCGCACTAGCGTCTTCGTCCGGGGAGCTGTTTTTT
j_gene: TRBJ2-2
v_gene: TRBV7-2
abundance: .
d_gene: TRBD2

CDR3aa: CASSDVAESQETQYF
CDR3nt: TGTGCCAGCAGTGACGTTGCAGAGTCCCAAGAGACCCAGTACTTC
j_gene: TRBJ2-5
v_gene: TRBV6-4
abundance: few
d_gene: .

CDR3aa: CASSFLAGAINEQFF
CDR3nt: TGCGCCAGCAGCTTTCTAGCGGGGGCTATCAATGAGCAGTTCTTC
j_gene: TRBJ2-1
v_gene: TRBV5-1
abundance: many
d_gene: TRBD2

CDR3aa: CATSSRDRDGSNQPQHF
CDR3nt: TGTGCCACCAGCTCCCGGGACAGGGATGGGAGCAATCAGCCCCAGCATTTT
j_gene: TRBJ1-5
v_gene: TRBV15
abundance: few
d_gene: TRBD1

CDR3aa: CANSVGPLNSGANVLTF
CDR3nt: TGTGCCAACAGTGTAGGGCCTTTAAACTCTGGGGCCAACGTCCTGACTTTC
j_gene: TRBJ2-6
v_gene: TRBV2
abundance: .
d_gene: .

CDR3aa: CASSLGGQGARTEAFF
CDR3nt: TGTGCCAGCAGCTTAGGGGGACAGGGGGCGCGGACTGAAGCTTTCTTT
j_gene: TRBJ1-1
v_gene: TRBV7-9
abundance: .
d_gene: TRBD1

CDR3aa: CSARDTSGEETQYF
CDR3nt: TGCAGTGCTAGAGATACTAGCGGGGAAGAGACCCAGTACTTC
j_gene: TRBJ2-5
v_gene: TRBV20-1
abundance: .
d_gene: TRBD2

CDR3aa: CASSFPGSNQPQHF
CDR3nt: TGTGCCAGCAGTTTTCCGGGGAGCAATCAGCCCCAGCATTTT
j_gene: TRBJ1-5
v_gene: TRBV28
abundance: few
d_gene: .

CDR3aa: CASSPDRAHIQYF
CDR3nt: TGCGCCAGCAGTCCGGACAGGGCGCACATTCAGTACTTC
j_gene: TRBJ2-4
v_gene: TRBV5-1
abundance: many
d_gene: TRBD1